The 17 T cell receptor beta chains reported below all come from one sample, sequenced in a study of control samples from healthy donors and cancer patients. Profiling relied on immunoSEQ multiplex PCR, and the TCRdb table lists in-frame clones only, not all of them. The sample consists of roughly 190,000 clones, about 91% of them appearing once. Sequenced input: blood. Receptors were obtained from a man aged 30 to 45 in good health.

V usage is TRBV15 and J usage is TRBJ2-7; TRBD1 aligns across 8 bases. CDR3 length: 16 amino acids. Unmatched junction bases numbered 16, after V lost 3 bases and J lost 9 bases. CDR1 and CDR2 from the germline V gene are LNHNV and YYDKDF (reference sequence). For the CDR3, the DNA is TGTGCCACCAGCAGCCAAGGACAGGGTATCGCTACGCGGCAGTACTTC. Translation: CATSSQGQGIATRQYF.

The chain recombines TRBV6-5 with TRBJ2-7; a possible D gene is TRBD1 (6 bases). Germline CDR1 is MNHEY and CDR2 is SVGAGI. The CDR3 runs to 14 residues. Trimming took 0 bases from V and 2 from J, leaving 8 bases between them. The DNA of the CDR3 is TGTGCCAGCAGTTACTCTCAGGGGACCTACGAGCAGTACTTC. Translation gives CASSYSQGTYEQYF.

CDR3 sequence reads: CASSQGQVQGQPQHF. The DNA for the CDR3 is TGCGCCAGCAGTCAAGGGCAGGTTCAGGGTCAGCCCCAGCATTTT. The chain uses TRBV23-1 and TRBJ1-5, with a weak D call TRBD1 (5 bases). TRBV23-1 is an ORF, with its function uncertain. Trimming shortened V by 2 bases and J by 6 bases, and 14 bases separated the two germline ends. The CDR3 is made up of 15 amino acids.

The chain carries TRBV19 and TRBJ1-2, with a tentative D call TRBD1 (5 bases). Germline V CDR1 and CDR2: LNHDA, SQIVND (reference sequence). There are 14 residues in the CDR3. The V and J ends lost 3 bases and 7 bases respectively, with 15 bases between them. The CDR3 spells CASSMGPGTPGYTF. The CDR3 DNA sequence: TGTGCCAGTAGTATGGGCCCCGGGACTCCTGGCTACACCTTC.

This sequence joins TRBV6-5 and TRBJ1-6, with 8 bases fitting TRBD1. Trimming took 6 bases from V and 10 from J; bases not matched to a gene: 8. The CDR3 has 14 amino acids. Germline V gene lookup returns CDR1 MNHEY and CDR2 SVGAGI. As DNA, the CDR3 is TGTGCCAGCAGGTGGACAGGGATGGGCTCACCCCTCCACTTT. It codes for CASRWTGMGSPLHF.

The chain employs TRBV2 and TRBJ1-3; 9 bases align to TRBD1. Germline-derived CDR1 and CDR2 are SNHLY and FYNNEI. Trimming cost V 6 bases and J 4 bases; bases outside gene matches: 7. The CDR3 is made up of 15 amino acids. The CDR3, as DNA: TGTGCCAGCAGGGAACGGACAGGGGCAGGAAACACCATATATTTT. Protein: CASRERTGAGNTIYF.

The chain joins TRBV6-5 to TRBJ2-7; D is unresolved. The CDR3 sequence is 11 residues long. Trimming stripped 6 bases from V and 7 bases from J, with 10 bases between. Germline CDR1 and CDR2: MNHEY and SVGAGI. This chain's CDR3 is CASRNGREQYF. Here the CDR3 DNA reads TGTGCCAGCAGAAACGGCCGGGAGCAGTACTTC.

The CDR3 nucleotides are TGTGCCAGTAGTTTTAGGGGCACAGATACGCAGTATTTT. Translated: CASSFRGTDTQYF. The rearrangement uses TRBV19 and TRBJ2-3; no clear D gene. The CDR3 consists of 13 residues. V gave up 5 bases and J gave up 1 base, with 7 bases separating them. The germline V gene encodes CDR1 LNHDA and CDR2 SQIVND (reference sequence).

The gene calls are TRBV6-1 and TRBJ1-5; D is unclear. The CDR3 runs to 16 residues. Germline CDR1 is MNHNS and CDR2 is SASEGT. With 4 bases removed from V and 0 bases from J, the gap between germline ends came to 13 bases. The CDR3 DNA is TGTGCCAGCAGTGCTAGGACCGTCAATAGCAATCAGCCCCAGCATTTT. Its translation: CASSARTVNSNQPQHF.

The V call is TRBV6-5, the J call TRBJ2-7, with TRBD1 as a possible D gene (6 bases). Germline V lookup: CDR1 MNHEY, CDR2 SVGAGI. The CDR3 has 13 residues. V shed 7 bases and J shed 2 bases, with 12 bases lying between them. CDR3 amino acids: CASTRQDPYEQYF. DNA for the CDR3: TGTGCCAGCACCAGACAGGATCCCTACGAGCAGTACTTC.

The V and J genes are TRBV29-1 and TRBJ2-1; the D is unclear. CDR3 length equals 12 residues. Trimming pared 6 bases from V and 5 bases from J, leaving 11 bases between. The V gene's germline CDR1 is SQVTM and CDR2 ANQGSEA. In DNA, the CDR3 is TGCAGCGTATCGGGTAAAAACAATGAGCAGTTCTTC. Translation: CSVSGKNNEQFF.

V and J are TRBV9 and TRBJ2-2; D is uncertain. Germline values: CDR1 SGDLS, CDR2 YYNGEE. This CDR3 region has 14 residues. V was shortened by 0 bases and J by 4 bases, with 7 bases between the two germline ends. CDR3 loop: CASSVGGGTGELFF. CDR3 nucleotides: TGTGCCAGCAGCGTAGGGGGTGGCACCGGGGAGCTGTTTTTT. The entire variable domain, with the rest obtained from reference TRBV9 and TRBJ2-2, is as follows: DSGVTQTPKHLITATGQRVTLRCSPRSGDLSVYWYQQSLDQGLQFLIQYYNGEERAKGNILERFSAQQFPDLHSELNLSSLELGDSALYFCASSVGGGTGELFFGEGSRLTVL.

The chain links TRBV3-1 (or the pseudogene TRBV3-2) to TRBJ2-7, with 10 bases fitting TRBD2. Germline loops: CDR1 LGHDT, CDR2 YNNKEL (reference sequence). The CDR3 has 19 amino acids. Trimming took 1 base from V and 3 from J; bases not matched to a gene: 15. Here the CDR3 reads CASSQGGLGSGGKDYEQYF. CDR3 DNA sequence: TGTGCCAGCAGCCAAGGTGGGTTGGGTAGCGGGGGGAAGGACTACGAGCAGTACTTC.

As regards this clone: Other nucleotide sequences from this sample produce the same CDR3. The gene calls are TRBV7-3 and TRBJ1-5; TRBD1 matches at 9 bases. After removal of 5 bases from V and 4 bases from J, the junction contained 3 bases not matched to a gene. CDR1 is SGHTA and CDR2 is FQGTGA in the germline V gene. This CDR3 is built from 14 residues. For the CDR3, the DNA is TGTGCCAGCAGCCAACAGGGGGCTAATCAGCCCCAGCATTTT. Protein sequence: CASSQQGANQPQHF. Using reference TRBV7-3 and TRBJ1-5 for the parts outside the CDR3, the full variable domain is GAGVSQTPSNKVTEKGKYVELRCDPISGHTALYWYRQSLGQGPEFLIYFQGTGAADDSGLPNDRFFAVRPEGSVSTLKIQRTERGDSAVYLCASSQQGANQPQHFGDGTRLSIL.

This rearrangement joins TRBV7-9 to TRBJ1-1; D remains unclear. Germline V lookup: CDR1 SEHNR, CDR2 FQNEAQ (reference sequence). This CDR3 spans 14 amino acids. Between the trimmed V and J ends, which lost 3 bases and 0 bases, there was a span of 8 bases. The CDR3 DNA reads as TGTGCCAGCAGCTTGGACGGTTTGAACACTGAAGCTTTCTTT. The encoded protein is CASSLDGLNTEAFF.

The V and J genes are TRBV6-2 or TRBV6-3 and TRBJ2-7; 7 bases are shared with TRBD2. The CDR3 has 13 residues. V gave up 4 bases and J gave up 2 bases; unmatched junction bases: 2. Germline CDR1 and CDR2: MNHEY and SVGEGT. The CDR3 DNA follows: TGTGCCAGCAGTTGGGGGGGAGCCTACGAGCAGTACTTC. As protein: CASSWGGAYEQYF.

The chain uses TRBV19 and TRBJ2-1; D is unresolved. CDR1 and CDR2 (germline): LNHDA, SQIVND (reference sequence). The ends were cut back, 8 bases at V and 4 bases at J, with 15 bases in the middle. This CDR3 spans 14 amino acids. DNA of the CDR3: TGTGCCAGTCGCTCCGACCTACTATACAATGAGCAGTTCTTC. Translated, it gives CASRSDLLYNEQFF.